The T cell receptor (beta chain) under discussion was sequenced for a study of T cell repertoires in cytomegalovirus infection. Study-level findings and limits: CMV-specific HLA-C-restricted TCR beta clonotypes dominated the ex vivo response.

TCRdb analysed the reads with MiXCR anew, one entry per CDR3 protein. The sample consists of 650,000 to 900,000 distinct CDR3 sequences, about 29% of them appearing once. Germline V lookup: CDR1 SSHAT, CDR2 FNYEAQ (reference sequence). This CDR3 has 17 amino acids. This clonotype was observed a few times. Antigen: not known. At one of its ends the junction is not consistent with the germline gene, which may arise from a read error. Specimen: cultured CD8+ T cells from PBMCs, collected from culture after CMV antigen stimulation. The TCR sequence derives from a human donor in good health (CMV status not recorded). Some clones in this sample may be carry-over from other donors' samples. J is TRBJ2-2 and V is TRBV7-7; 11 nucleotides line up with TRBD1. DNA for the CDR3: TGTGCTAGCAGCTTAGGGGACAGGGGGGCGAACACCGGGGAGCTGTTTTTT. Protein sequence: CASSLGDRGANTGELFF.